This TCR beta chain was recovered during a study of molecular identifiers for immune sequencing clone quantification. V gave up 0 bases and J gave up 0 bases, with 12 bases separating them. This CDR3 region has 17 residues. Germline-derived CDR1 and CDR2 are LGHNA and YSLEER. Each CDR3 protein is one row after TCRdb ran MiXCR on the PCR reads. This sample carries about 640,000 distinct CDR3 sequences, nearly 20% of them seen once, and the ten largest clones take 0.7% to 1%. This clonotype showed up many times. The chain couples TRBV4-3 to TRBJ1-3; D not resolved. Specimen: naive CD8+ T cells from blood, with Jurkat cell RNA spiked in. Subset indicated: FACS-sorted CD8+CD4-CCR7+CD45RA+ naive T cells. The sequence was collected from a human donor in good health. Some libraries in this study had Jurkat cell RNA spiked in. CDR3 in DNA: TGCGCCAGCAGCCAAGATGTGGGCAGAAGCTCTGGAAACACCATATATTTT. Amino acids: CASSQDVGRSSGNTIYF.